The source of this T cell receptor (beta chain) is a study of control samples from healthy donors and cancer patients. The CDR3 sequence is 15 residues long. The germline V gene has CDR1 MNHEY and CDR2 SVGAGI. Trimming took off 0 bases at V and 8 bases at J, with 11 bases between the two ends. Sequencing was performed with immunoSEQ multiplex PCR; in TCRdb, only in-frame clones are kept and a portion is missing. The sample lists 95,000 to 150,000 clones, more than 70% occurring once. This TCR was recovered from a man aged 35-49 years in good health. Sequencing was performed on blood. The rearrangement joins TRBV6-5 to TRBJ1-6, with D possibly TRBD1 on 5 matching bases. DNA for the CDR3: TGTGCCAGCAGTTACTCTTTCAGGGTAGATTCACCCCTCCACTTT. Translated, it gives CASSYSFRVDSPLHF.